The 27 T cell receptor beta chains below come from one sample, sequenced in a study of human T cells and chemical hapten exposure. Time point in this sample: healthy volunteer bleed at 6 weeks. Unseparated into fractions, whole blood served as the source from which total RNA was extracted. TCRdb called the RACE reads again in MiXCR, with one record for every CDR3 protein. In the table there are tens of thousands of distinct CDR3 sequences, about 5.5% of which are singletons. The sequencing sample was made of whole blood. These receptors all stem from a human donor in good health. Some clones in this sample may be carry-over from other donors' samples.

To note about this clonotype: A clone one base away is much larger, so this may be a read error. The chain carries TRBV5-1 and TRBJ2-7; D call uncertain. This CDR3 is 15 amino acids long. The germline gives CDR1 SGHRS, CDR2 YFSETQ. CDR3 nucleotides: TGCACCAGCAGCTTGGTTGGGGTAACTTCCTACGAGCAGTACTTC. Amino acid sequence: CTSSLVGVTSYEQYF.

The chain joins TRBV19 to TRBJ1-5; D not resolved. The J call may be wrong; the DNA end is better matched by TRBJ2-3. The germline gives CDR1 LNHDA, CDR2 SQIVND (reference sequence). This CDR3 spans 15 amino acids. CDR3 in amino acids: CASSLDGGSNQPQYF. CDR3 DNA sequence: TGTGCCAGTAGTCTCGACGGTGGTAGCAATCAGCCCCAGTATTTT.

This clonotype was seen repeatedly, ten times or more. This chain joins TRBV6-5 and TRBJ2-7, with D perhaps matching TRBD2 (5 bases). The ends were cut back, 7 bases at V and 1 base at J, with 11 bases in the middle. The germline V gene encodes CDR1 MNHEY and CDR2 SVGAGI. This CDR3 contains 13 residues. The CDR3 bases are TGTGCCAGCAAAGAGGGAAGATCCTACGAGCAGTACTTC. Encoded protein: CASKEGRSYEQYF.

This clonotype was seen a few times. The chain is built from TRBV20-1 and TRBJ1-6; no clear D gene. Germline CDR1 reads DFQATT; CDR2 reads SNEGSKA (reference sequence). There are 13 residues in the CDR3. V gave up 6 bases and J gave up 6 bases, with 12 bases separating them. CDR3 in amino acids: CSALEAFNSPLHF. As DNA, the CDR3 is TGCAGTGCCCTCGAAGCTTTTAATTCACCCCTCCACTTT.

Many counts were recorded for this clonotype. The V and J genes are TRBV5-6 and TRBJ1-1; 9 nucleotides align to TRBD1. J lost 6 bases, V lost 3 bases, and 3 bases had no gene match. This CDR3 has 13 amino acids. CDR1 is SGHDT, CDR2 YYEEEE, per germline. CDR3 DNA sequence: TGTGCCAGCAGCTGGGACAGGGACCCTGAAGCTTTCTTT. Translation gives CASSWDRDPEAFF.

The rearrangement links TRBV2 to TRBJ1-1, with D unclear. The CDR3 runs 13 residues. Trimming took 8 bases from V and 2 from J, leaving 12 bases between them. The germline gives CDR1 SNHLY, CDR2 FYNNEI. Here the CDR3 reads CASRVGANTEAFF. The CDR3 region has the DNA TGTGCCAGCCGCGTGGGAGCCAACACTGAAGCTTTCTTT.

The V call is TRBV29-1, the J call TRBJ1-1; the D is unclear. Per the germline V gene, CDR1 is SQVTM and CDR2 is ANQGSEA. Trimming stripped 4 bases from V and 8 bases from J, with 8 bases between. This CDR3 contains 10 residues. This CDR3 reads CSVGSSEAFF. The CDR3 DNA follows: TGCAGCGTTGGAAGTTCGGAAGCTTTCTTT.

This clonotype was seen many times. The rearrangement uses TRBV7-2 and TRBJ2-7; D not resolved. CDR3 length: 16 residues. The V end lost 5 bases, the J end lost 2 bases, and 19 bases lay between the germline ends. Looked up from germline, CDR1 is SGHTA and CDR2 is FQGNSA. In DNA, the CDR3 is TGTGCCAGCAGCGGATTCGACACCCATGCAACCTACGAGCAGTACTTC. Residues: CASSGFDTHATYEQYF.

This clonotype was recorded many times. The rearrangement joins TRBV30 to TRBJ2-3, with D hard to call. This CDR3 spans 14 amino acids. Trimming took off 3 bases at V and 0 bases at J, with 10 bases between the two ends. CDR1 is GTSNPN and CDR2 is SVGIG in the germline V gene (reference sequence). CDR3 nucleotide sequence: TGTGCCTGGAGGGTTTCAGACAGCACAGATACGCAGTATTTT. The encoded protein is CAWRVSDSTDTQYF.

This clonotype counts as medium-sized. This chain uses TRBV19 with TRBJ2-6; D ambiguous. Germline V gives CDR1 LNHDA, CDR2 SQIVND (reference sequence). Trimming took 7 bases from V and 0 from J, leaving 13 bases between them. The CDR3 runs 16 residues. The CDR3, as DNA: TGTGCCAGTACCTCCACTTGGTTCTCTGGGGCCAACGTCCTGACTTTC. It specifies CASTSTWFSGANVLTF.

This clonotype has a count of ten or more. The chain uses TRBV10-1 and TRBJ2-5; 7 bases map to TRBD1. CDR3 length: 15 amino acids. Germline V CDR1 and CDR2: WNHNN, SYGVQD (reference sequence). V lost 5 bases, J lost 5 bases, and 11 bases stayed unmatched. The CDR3 sequence is CASSLGTDFQETQYF. Here the CDR3 DNA reads TGCGCCAGCAGTCTTGGGACAGACTTCCAGGAGACCCAGTACTTC.

This clonotype has a count of ten or more. V and J are TRBV28 and TRBJ2-1; no clear D gene. This CDR3 region has 11 residues. Germline lookup yields CDR1 MDHEN and CDR2 SYDVKM. V gave up 5 bases and J gave up 7 bases, with 6 bases separating them. The CDR3 here is CASSRLNEQFF. CDR3 coding DNA: TGTGCCAGCAGTCGACTGAATGAGCAGTTCTTC. Filled out from reference TRBV28 and TRBJ2-1, the complete variable domain reads DVKVTQSSRYLVKRTGEKVFLECVQDMDHENMFWYRQDPGLGLRLIYFSYDVKMKEKGDIPEGYSVSREKKERFSLILESASTNQTSMYLCASSRLNEQFFGPGTRLTVL.

In its sample, this clonotype was seen many times. The chain couples TRBV20-1 to TRBJ2-5, with TRBD2 matching over 8 bases. Trimming took 3 bases from V and 5 from J; bases not matched to a gene: 2. Germline-derived CDR1 and CDR2 are DFQATT and SNEGSKA (reference sequence). The CDR3 length is 12 residues. The CDR3 DNA reads as TGCAGTGCTAGTGGCGGGGGGGAGACCCAGTACTTC. This codes for CSASGGGETQYF.

This clonotype was recorded at least ten times. The chain links TRBV3-2 to TRBJ2-3; no DNA check was done on the table's D call, TRBD2. TRBV3-2 is designated a pseudogene. The CDR3 runs 17 residues. The CDR3 reads CASSSLRTSGDTDTQYF. CDR3 DNA: TGTGCCAGCAGCTCCCTTCGGACTAGCGGCGACACAGATACGCAGTATTTT.

Comments on this clonotype: A much larger clonotype is one base distant, so this may be a read error. The chain uses TRBV7-2 and TRBJ2-2, with D perhaps matching TRBD1 (5 bases). The germline V gene encodes CDR1 SGHTA and CDR2 FQGNSA. The length of the CDR3 is 14 residues. The DNA of the CDR3 is TGTGCCAGCAACTTAGACAGTAACACCGGGGAGCTGTTTTTT. Translation: CASNLDSNTGELFF.

In its sample, this clonotype was seen many times. The V gene is TRBV18, the J gene TRBJ1-5; D remains ambiguous. V lost 3 bases and J lost 0, with 12 bases in between. Germline CDR1 and CDR2: KGHSH and LQKENI. This CDR3 spans 16 amino acids. CDR3 loop: CASSPAGWYSNQPQHF. CDR3 in DNA: TGTGCCAGCTCACCCGCTGGCTGGTATAGCAATCAGCCCCAGCATTTT.

In this sample, this clonotype turned up many times. The V and J genes are TRBV29-1 and TRBJ2-3; perhaps TRBD2 as D (6 bases). Germline loops: CDR1 SQVTM, CDR2 ANQGSEA. The CDR3 runs to 16 residues. Trimming took 4 bases from V and 0 from J, leaving 17 bases between them. In DNA, the CDR3 is TGCAGCGTTGGCCGGGACTTCCGGACTAGCACAGATACGCAGTATTTT. Protein sequence: CSVGRDFRTSTDTQYF.

This clonotype was detected ten times or more. The rearrangement uses TRBV12-3 or TRBV12-4 and TRBJ2-7; TRBD2 matches at 7 bases. V gave up 6 bases and J gave up 3 bases; unmatched junction bases: 5. The CDR3 is 13 amino acids. CDR3 in DNA: TGTGCCAGCAGCAGCGGGACCGTCTACGAGCAGTACTTC. Protein sequence: CASSSGTVYEQYF.

The V gene is TRBV29-1, the J gene TRBJ1-2; 7 bases are a match to TRBD1. The germline V gene encodes CDR1 SQVTM and CDR2 ANQGSEA. The CDR3 has 12 amino acids. J was trimmed by 4 bases and V by 6 bases; bases with no gene match: 5. CDR3 DNA sequence: TGCAGCGTCGACAGGGATCCCTATGGCTACACCTTC. This sequence encodes CSVDRDPYGYTF.

The chain couples TRBV11-2 to TRBJ1-1; D not resolved. With 1 base removed from V and 4 bases from J, the gap between germline ends came to 7 bases. CDR1 and CDR2 (germline): SGHAT, FQNNGV. The CDR3 consists of 13 residues. This chain's CDR3 is CASSLVQSTEAFF. CDR3 sequence (DNA): TGTGCCAGCAGCTTAGTACAGAGCACTGAAGCTTTCTTT. Variable domain in full (rest from reference TRBV11-2 and TRBJ1-1): EAGVAQSPRYKIIEKRQSVAFWCNPISGHATLYWYQQILGQGPKLLIQFQNNGVVDDSQLPKDRFSAERLKGVDSTLKIQPAKLEDSAVYLCASSLVQSTEAFFGQGTRLTVV.

This chain links TRBV7-2 with TRBJ2-1; 7 bases align to TRBD1. There are 15 residues in the CDR3. Germline V CDR1 and CDR2: SGHTA, FQGNSA. V dropped 5 bases and J dropped 3; count of bases not matched to a gene: 7. The CDR3 nucleotides are TGTGCCAGCAGCCTACAGGGGCTGTTCTACAATGAGCAGTTCTTC. Translation gives CASSLQGLFYNEQFF.

This clonotype was counted at least ten times. V usage is TRBV3-1 and J usage is TRBJ2-1; D is perhaps TRBD1 (6 bases). Germline CDR1 reads LGHDT; CDR2 reads YNNKEL (reference sequence). V was shortened by 1 base and J by 4 bases, with 11 bases between the two germline ends. This CDR3 is built from 15 residues. The CDR3 protein is CASSQGYGTYNEQFF. In DNA form, the CDR3 reads TGTGCCAGCAGCCAAGGCTACGGGACATACAATGAGCAGTTCTTC.

The chain employs TRBV12-3 or TRBV12-4 and TRBJ1-1; D remains ambiguous. The CDR3 length is 13 residues. Trimming stripped 7 bases from V and 4 bases from J, with 13 bases between. This chain's CDR3 is CASTQTLGTEAFF. In DNA, the CDR3 is TGTGCCAGCACCCAAACCTTGGGCACTGAAGCTTTCTTT.

This clonotype has at least ten counts. V and J are TRBV4-2 and TRBJ2-4; D not resolved. Germline CDR1 LGHNA, CDR2 YNFKEQ. Trimming removed 0 bases at V and 10 bases at J, with 7 bases between. The CDR3 runs 12 residues. The CDR3 sequence: CASSQDPEIQYF. The CDR3 coding sequence is TGTGCCAGCAGCCAAGACCCGGAGATTCAGTACTTC.

This chain joins TRBV28 and TRBJ1-1, with unresolved D. Germline assignment: CDR1 MDHEN and CDR2 SYDVKM. This CDR3 has 13 residues. The V end lost 5 bases, the J end lost 1 base, and 8 bases lay between the germline ends. The CDR3 here is CASSVPANTEAFF. In nucleotides, the CDR3 is TGTGCCAGCAGTGTCCCAGCGAACACTGAAGCTTTCTTT. The whole variable domain, filled in from reference TRBV28 and TRBJ1-1, reads DVKVTQSSRYLVKRTGEKVFLECVQDMDHENMFWYRQDPGLGLRLIYFSYDVKMKEKGDIPEGYSVSREKKERFSLILESASTNQTSMYLCASSVPANTEAFFGQGTRLTVV.

The J gene is TRBJ1-3, the V gene TRBV5-6, with D tentatively TRBD1 (6 bases). Germline assignment: CDR1 SGHDT and CDR2 YYEEEE. This CDR3 is built from 18 residues. The V gene lost 0 bases and the J gene lost 0 bases, with 16 bases spanning the gap. The chain's CDR3 is CASSLAGQSSRSGNTIYF. CDR3 bases: TGTGCCAGCAGCTTGGCCGGACAGTCATCCCGCTCTGGAAACACCATATATTTT.

The V gene is TRBV5-1, the J gene TRBJ1-2, with D uncertain. The V end lost 5 bases, the J end lost 9 bases, and 11 bases lay between the germline ends. The germline gives CDR1 SGHRS, CDR2 YFSETQ. There are 11 residues in the CDR3. In DNA form, the CDR3 reads TGCGCCAGCAGTTTGTGGGGAAGCTACACCTTC. It encodes CASSLWGSYTF.